The clone carrying this T cell receptor beta chain was counted a few times. Antigen specificity is unknown. Time point of the sample: persistent/refractory GD, antithyroid drugs over 5 years with positive TRAb. PBMCs provided the RNA from which the TCR library was made. Each of the patients was recruited from an endocrinology department situated in Xi'an, China. This sample is part of a study of regulatory T cells in long-lasting Graves disease. Study-level results: Lower TCR diversity characterized persistent Graves' patients relative to newly diagnosed patients. There were preferences for TRBV28, TRBJ1-2 and TRBJ2-5 in persistent disease. Shared public clonotypes totalled about 2,700 in persistent patients, compared with around 880 in new patients.

V lost 7 bases and J lost 1, with 14 bases in between. The CDR3 is 15 residues long. For TCR beta, libraries came from iRepertoire HTBI primers and Arm-PCR of CDR3 regions. MiXCR was run by TCRdb on the multiplex PCR reads, yielding one entry per CDR3 protein. The sample has 400,000 to 500,000 distinct CDR3 sequences, 21% seen once. The clonotype comes from a female donor with Graves disease. V is TRBV12-3 or TRBV12-4 and J is TRBJ1-3; D gene ambiguous. This material consisted of peripheral blood mononuclear cells (PBMCs), taken when the disease was refractory, from a patient treated with antithyroid drugs. The CDR3 bases are TGTGCCAGCATTCAGTCAGGTGCTTCTGGAAACACCATATATTTT. It is translated as CASIQSGASGNTIYF.